The 8 T cell receptor beta chains below come from one sample, sequenced in a study of CD8+ T cells in alopecia areata. TCR sequencing used cDNA made by reverse transcription of extracted RNA. Profiled with immunoSEQ multiplex PCR; TCRdb holds only in-frame clones, not every one. The sample lists 270,000 or so clones; roughly 60% were seen once. The sample's treatment: oral pan-JAK inhibitor, 5-10 mg twice daily. Source: CD4+ T cells sorted from blood, taken at week 24, from a patient treated with tofacitinib. The receptors come from a human donor with alopecia areata.

This clone showed up just a few times. The chain is built from TRBV5-1 and TRBJ1-2, with 7 bases matching TRBD1. Germline assignment: CDR1 SGHRS and CDR2 YFSETQ. The V and J ends lost 2 bases and 5 bases, in that order; junction bases with no gene match: 3. The CDR3 runs to 13 residues. CDR3 DNA: TGCGCCAGCAGCTTAGAGACAGGGTATGGCTACACCTTC. Amino acids: CASSLETGYGYTF.

This clone was observed a handful of times. The chain is built from TRBV4-1 and TRBJ1-1; no definite D call. Germline CDR1 is MGHRA and CDR2 is YSYEKL. The CDR3 sequence is 17 residues long. V shed 0 bases and J shed 3 bases, with 17 bases lying between them. CDR3 sequence: CASSQDLGAWGDTEAFF. The CDR3 region has the DNA TGCGCCAGCAGCCAAGATTTGGGAGCATGGGGAGACACTGAAGCTTTCTTT.

The V and J genes are TRBV30 and TRBJ1-5; D is perhaps TRBD1 (6 bases). Looked up from germline, CDR1 is GTSNPN and CDR2 is SVGIG (reference sequence). Trimming left V 3 bases short and J 6 bases short, with 12 bases between. There are 13 residues in the CDR3. The CDR3 sequence: CAWSGTRGQPQHF. The CDR3 DNA follows: TGTGCCTGGAGCGGGACAAGGGGTCAGCCCCAGCATTTT.

The chain carries TRBV4-3 and TRBJ1-1; weak D call: TRBD1 (6 bases). The V and J ends lost 3 bases and 7 bases respectively, with 12 bases between them. Per the germline V gene, CDR1 is LGHNA and CDR2 is YSLEER. This CDR3 region has 13 residues. In DNA, the CDR3 is TGCGCCAGCAGCCAGACTCGGACAGTTGAAGCTTTCTTT. It codes for CASSQTRTVEAFF.

The chain has TRBV5-1 and TRBJ1-2; 10 nucleotides align to TRBD1. Unmatched junction bases numbered 9, after V lost 4 bases and J lost 6 bases. From germline, CDR1 is SGHRS and CDR2 YFSETQ. The CDR3 extends over 15 amino acids. CDR3 sequence (DNA): TGCGCCAGCAGCCCTGGGGGACAGGGGTCGGATGGCTACACCTTC. It is translated as CASSPGGQGSDGYTF. Full variable domain (missing parts from reference TRBV5-1 and TRBJ1-2): KAGVTQTPRYLIKTRGQQVTLSCSPISGHRSVSWYQQTPGQGLQFLFEYFSETQRNKGNFPGRFSGRQFSNSRSEMNVSTLELGDSALYLCASSPGGQGSDGYTFGSGTRLTVV.

The table lists this clone with a few counts. This rearrangement joins TRBV30 to TRBJ2-5; D is ambiguous. Trimming cost V 1 base and J 1 base, with 7 bases left between them. Germline CDR1 GTSNPN, CDR2 SVGIG (reference sequence). This CDR3 comprises 13 residues. The DNA of the CDR3 is TGTGCCTGGAGTGGAAACCCCCAAGAGACCCAGTACTTC. This translates into CAWSGNPQETQYF.

The chain employs TRBV2 and TRBJ1-1; possible D gene TRBD1, 5 bases. V was trimmed by 5 bases and J by 2 bases, leaving 9 bases between them. From germline, CDR1 is SNHLY and CDR2 FYNNEI. The CDR3 covers 13 residues. In nucleotides, the CDR3 is TGTGCCAGCAGTCGACAGACTAACACTGAAGCTTTCTTT. Translation: CASSRQTNTEAFF.

This clone has a single count. This chain links TRBV29-1 with TRBJ1-2; no reliable D call. This CDR3 has 10 residues. V lost 8 bases and J lost 3, with 7 bases in between. The germline CDR1 and CDR2 sequences are SQVTM and ANQGSEA. The CDR3 loop is CSYGDYGYTF. The CDR3 DNA is TGCAGCTATGGGGACTATGGCTACACCTTC.